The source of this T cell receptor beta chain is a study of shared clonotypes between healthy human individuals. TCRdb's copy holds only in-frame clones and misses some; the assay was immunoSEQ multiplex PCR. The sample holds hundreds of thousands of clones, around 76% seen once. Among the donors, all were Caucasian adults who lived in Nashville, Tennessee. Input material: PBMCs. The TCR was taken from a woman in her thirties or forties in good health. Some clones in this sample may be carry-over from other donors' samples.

CDR3 sequence: CASSQDGQYGYTF. Here the CDR3 DNA reads TGCGCCAGCAGCCAAGACGGACAGTATGGCTACACCTTC. The V and J genes are TRBV4-1 and TRBJ1-2; D is perhaps TRBD1 (6 bases). CDR1 MGHRA and CDR2 YSYEKL come from the germline V gene. V gave up 0 bases and J gave up 5 bases, with 7 bases separating them. CDR3 length equals 13 residues.